This T cell receptor beta chain was sequenced for a study of blood T cell repertoires in COVID-19. At the level of the study: The analysed material was cDNA or gDNA that came from T cells, B-cell-depleted T cells, or PBMCs.

Original processing notes: Reference gene primers were amplified, and this amplification served to estimate nucleated cell counts. TCRdb's table, derived via immunoSEQ multiplex PCR, lists solely in-frame clones and lacks some. That table gives V, J and clone size, and the DNA gave D and trimming. The sample records 350,000 to 450,000 clones, 80% to 90% being singletons. Participant age was roughly 18 to 90 years, and participants resided in fewer than 30 US areas. This CDR3 is built from 14 residues. Germline CDR1 SGDLS, CDR2 YYNGEE. The V end was cut by 0 bases, the J end by 0 bases, with 4 bases between.

Sequencing used PBMCs or T cells enriched from blood (not recorded which). This clonotype originated in a man aged 25 to 40 who had recovered from COVID-19. V gene TRBV9 combines with J gene TRBJ2-1; D is unresolved. This chain's CDR3 is CASSVGLSYNEQFF. CDR3 in DNA: TGTGCCAGCAGCGTAGGACTCTCCTACAATGAGCAGTTCTTC.